These 21 T cell receptor beta chains were sequenced from one sample in a study of spatial heterogeneity in lung cancer. For these TCRs, the target antigens are not known. TCRdb reanalysed the 5' RACE reads using MiXCR and keeps one entry per CDR3 protein. The data contain fewer than 15,000 distinct CDR3 sequences, roughly 7.2% of them singletons. As for time point: sample taken at primary tumor resection. Study-level points and caveats: Mutation counts in tumors were tracked by counts of expanded intratumoral alpha and beta TCRs.

Sequenced here: lung tumor tissue, sampled at surgery. The source is a female donor with early-stage non-small cell lung cancer.

This clonotype was counted only a few times. The V and J genes are TRBV2 and TRBJ1-5, with D unclear. Germline V gives CDR1 SNHLY, CDR2 FYNNEI. The length of the CDR3 is 14 residues. Deletions cut 3 bases from V and 2 bases from J, with 8 bases between. The CDR3 DNA follows: TGTGCCAGCAGTGATTATAGGGGCAATCAGCCCCAGCATTTT. Translation gives CASSDYRGNQPQHF.

This clonotype is judged medium-sized. The chain links TRBV14 to TRBJ1-2; D uncertain. V was clipped by 5 bases and J by 7 bases, with 17 bases between them. CDR3 size: 14 residues. The V gene's germline CDR1 is SGHDN and CDR2 FVKESK. CDR3: CASSRQPPSGGYTF. CDR3 nucleotides: TGTGCCAGCAGCAGACAACCACCCTCTGGTGGCTACACCTTC.

This clonotype rates as medium-sized. This chain uses TRBV6-5 with TRBJ2-1; D unclear. The germline V and J ends were trimmed by 5 bases and 6 bases, with 11 bases remaining between them. CDR1 is MNHEY and CDR2 is SVGAGI in the germline V gene. The CDR3 sequence is 13 residues long. In DNA, the CDR3 is TGTGCCAGCAGTCCCGCTTTGGGCAATGAGCAGTTCTTC. Protein sequence: CASSPALGNEQFF.

At least ten counts were recorded for this clonotype. The genes are TRBV21-1 and TRBJ1-1; TRBD1 is taken as the D call from the table, unchecked against the DNA. TRBV21-1 is noted as a pseudogene. This CDR3 comprises 15 residues. In nucleotides, the CDR3 is TGTGCCAGCAGCAAAGGCAGGACAGGGCATCGGGGAGCTTTCTTT. Translated, it gives CASSKGRTGHRGAFF.

This clonotype showed up many times. This chain uses TRBV29-1 with TRBJ2-6, with D maybe TRBD2 (5 bases). The CDR3 is made up of 15 amino acids. Germline-derived CDR1 and CDR2 are SQVTM and ANQGSEA. With 4 bases removed from V and 1 base from J, the gap between germline ends came to 11 bases. The CDR3 DNA is TGCAGCGTTGGGAGGTTGGGATCTGGGGCCAACGTCCTGACTTTC. Its translation is CSVGRLGSGANVLTF. Looking up the rest from reference TRBV29-1 and TRBJ2-6 gives the full variable domain: SAVISQKPSRDICQRGTSLTIQCQVDSQVTMMFWYRQQPGQSLTLIATANQGSEATYESGFVIDKFPISRPNLTFSTLTVSNMSPEDSSIYLCSVGRLGSGANVLTFGAGSRLTVL.

This clonotype was detected many times. This chain connects TRBV6-1 to TRBJ1-1; D gene uncertain. Germline V gene sequence: CDR1 MNHNS, CDR2 SASEGT. Trimming cost V 0 bases and J 1 base, with 12 bases left between them. This CDR3 spans 16 amino acids. The DNA of the CDR3 is TGTGCCAGCAGTGAAGCAGGCGGTTGGGCGAACACTGAAGCTTTCTTT. This codes for CASSEAGGWANTEAFF.

The rearrangement uses TRBV28 and TRBJ2-1; D not resolved. V was pared by 6 bases and J by 1 base, with 13 bases between. From germline, CDR1 is MDHEN and CDR2 SYDVKM. This CDR3 has 15 residues. CDR3 loop: CASRILGGSYNEQFF. In DNA form, the CDR3 reads TGTGCCAGCAGGATCCTTGGTGGGTCCTACAATGAGCAGTTCTTC.

By sample fraction, this clonotype is medium-sized (0.01 to 0.1%). The chain joins TRBV20-1 to TRBJ1-2; 7 positions agree with TRBD1. Germline V gene data show CDR1 as DFQATT and CDR2 as SNEGSKA (reference sequence). The CDR3 is 12 amino acids. Trimming cost V 6 bases and J 1 base; bases outside gene matches: 2. CDR3 bases: TGCAGTGCGCGACAGGGTAACTATGGCTACACCTTC. This codes for CSARQGNYGYTF.

This clonotype was recorded many times. The chain links TRBV7-2 to TRBJ2-7; TRBD2 agrees at 11 bases. The CDR3 consists of 15 residues. The V and J ends lost 6 bases and 1 base, in that order; junction bases with no gene match: 5. Germline loops: CDR1 SGHTA, CDR2 FQGNSA. CDR3 sequence: CASRQLAGVSYEQYF. In nucleotides, the CDR3 is TGTGCCAGCAGGCAACTAGCGGGAGTATCCTACGAGCAGTACTTC.

This clonotype came up many times. The chain is built from TRBV29-1 and TRBJ1-1; D perhaps matches TRBD1 (5 bases). Trimming removed 7 bases at V and 9 bases at J, with 15 bases between. From germline, CDR1 is SQVTM and CDR2 ANQGSEA. This CDR3 region has 11 residues. The CDR3 DNA reads TGCAGCGCTCGGACAAGAAGTCAAGCTTTCTTT. Translated, it gives CSARTRSQAFF.

This clonotype occurred many times. V gene TRBV12-3 or TRBV12-4 combines with J gene TRBJ2-3, with 11 positions matching TRBD2. Germline trimming cut 6 bases from V and 3 bases from J; bases unmatched to any gene: 8. The CDR3 has 16 residues. In DNA, the CDR3 is TGTGCCAGCAGACTTAGCGGGAGGGCCAAGACAGATACGCAGTATTTT. The encoded protein is CASRLSGRAKTDTQYF.

This clonotype was recorded a few times. The chain has TRBV5-1 and TRBJ2-3, with 8 bases that match TRBD2. The CDR3 runs 14 residues. Germline assignment: CDR1 SGHRS and CDR2 YFSETQ. Unmatched junction bases numbered 1, after V lost 4 bases and J lost 0 bases. The CDR3, as DNA: TGCGCCAGCAGCCCTAGCGGGAGCACAGATACGCAGTATTTT. It codes for CASSPSGSTDTQYF.

This clonotype was found many times. The chain has TRBV29-1 and TRBJ1-2; D not resolved. CDR1 and CDR2 from the germline V gene are SQVTM and ANQGSEA. Between the trimmed V and J ends, which lost 5 bases and 8 bases, there was a span of 12 bases. The CDR3 sequence is 11 residues long. As DNA, the CDR3 is TGCAGCGTTCTCCGGGCTGACGGCTACACCTTC. Its protein product is CSVLRADGYTF.

This clonotype was recorded at least ten times. The CDR3, as DNA: TGTGCCAGTAGTGACCGGGGATGGGATGAAAAACTGTTTTTT. Protein sequence: CASSDRGWDEKLFF. The rearrangement uses TRBV19 and TRBJ1-4; D gene uncertain. V lost 5 bases, J lost 6 bases, and 13 bases lay in between. The CDR3 is 14 amino acids. Germline V CDR1 and CDR2: LNHDA, SQIVND (reference sequence).

This clonotype was counted ten times or more. This rearrangement joins TRBV6-4 to TRBJ1-1; D is uncertain. The germline V gene encodes CDR1 MRHNA and CDR2 SNTAGT. The ends were cut back, 6 bases at V and 4 bases at J, with 9 bases in the middle. The CDR3 consists of 12 residues. The CDR3, as DNA: TGTGCCAGCAGGATTAAGAGCACTGAAGCTTTCTTT. It translates to CASRIKSTEAFF.

This clonotype was seen repeatedly, ten times or more. J is TRBJ2-3 and V is TRBV30; weak D call: TRBD2 (6 bases). The CDR3 totals 16 residues. The V gene's germline CDR1 is GTSNPN and CDR2 SVGIG (reference sequence). The V end was cut by 0 bases, the J end by 0 bases, with 13 bases between. CDR3 sequence (DNA): TGTGCCTGGAGTGTACCTCGCGGGGCAAGCACAGATACGCAGTATTTT. Translating gives CAWSVPRGASTDTQYF.

Relative to its sample, this clonotype is medium-sized. The J gene is TRBJ2-3, the V gene TRBV28; 13 nucleotides align to TRBD2. The J segment lost 6 bases and the V segment lost 6 bases, leaving 9 bases of the junction unmatched. The CDR3 has 16 amino acids. Germline V gene lookup returns CDR1 MDHEN and CDR2 SYDVKM. CDR3 protein: CASRGTSGTVIDTQYF. The CDR3 DNA is TGTGCCAGCAGGGGGACTAGCGGGACAGTGATCGATACGCAGTATTTT.

This clonotype was counted ten times or more. The chain carries TRBV10-3 and TRBJ1-2, with TRBD1 matching over 9 bases. Germline V gene lookup returns CDR1 ENHRY and CDR2 SYGVKD. The CDR3 has 18 amino acids. The V and J ends lost 4 bases and 4 bases, in that order; junction bases with no gene match: 16. The CDR3 DNA is TGTGCCATCAGTGCCTACCGAACAGGGGGCGAGGATCTCTATGGCTACACCTTC. This codes for CAISAYRTGGEDLYGYTF.

This clonotype is termed medium-sized. The J gene is TRBJ2-1, the V gene TRBV7-6, with D possibly matching TRBD2 (7 bases). Germline values: CDR1 SGHVS, CDR2 FNYEAQ. V was clipped by 5 bases and J by 5 bases, with 22 bases between them. The CDR3 is 17 residues long. The CDR3 reads CASSPGGLGGKHNEQFF. DNA for the CDR3: TGTGCCAGCAGCCCTGGAGGACTAGGGGGGAAGCACAATGAGCAGTTCTTC.

The sample holds one count of this clonotype. The CDR3 DNA sequence: TGCAGTGCCACACCGGGACAGGTCCTTAGGAACACTGAAGCTTTCTTT. Translated, it gives CSATPGQVLRNTEAFF. The chain combines TRBV20-1 with TRBJ1-1; 8 bases agree with TRBD1. V lost 6 bases and J lost 1; bases outside the gene matches: 13. From germline, CDR1 is DFQATT and CDR2 SNEGSKA (reference sequence). The length of the CDR3 is 16 residues.

This clonotype is large within its sample. This chain connects TRBV20-1 to TRBJ1-1; unclear D gene. V was shortened by 2 bases and J by 0 bases, with 13 bases between the two germline ends. Germline V lookup: CDR1 DFQATT, CDR2 SNEGSKA (reference sequence). The CDR3 has 15 amino acids. In DNA form, the CDR3 reads TGCAGTGCTAGACCCTCCGGGAAAATGAACACTGAAGCTTTCTTT. This encodes CSARPSGKMNTEAFF.